In this sample, the clone carrying this T cell receptor (beta chain) turned up many times. This sample is part of a study of CD8 T cells in ankylosing spondylitis. Germline V gives CDR1 SGHDT, CDR2 YYEEEE. The CDR3 is made up of 15 amino acids. J gave up 6 bases and V 1 base, and 5 bases lay outside the gene matches. One entry per CDR3 protein results from TCRdb running MiXCR on the 5' RACE reads. The sample contains roughly 130,000 distinct CDR3 sequences, 9.3% of which appear only once. The chain has TRBV5-6 and TRBJ2-3, with TRBD2 matching over 10 bases. The origin of this receptor is a male donor with ankylosing spondylitis or in good health (not recorded which). What was sequenced was blood, either unsorted or a sorted T cell fraction (not recorded which). CDR3 in DNA: TGTGCCAGCAGCTTGCAGCTAGCGGGAGATGATACGCAGTATTTT. It translates to CASSLQLAGDDTQYF.